This T cell receptor beta chain was captured by sequencing in a study of tumor and adjacent non-tumor tissue in lung cancer. Study-level information: Samples averaged around 3.9 million productive TCRbeta reads each.

Trimming took 4 bases from V and 3 from J, leaving 16 bases between them. Germline CDR1 KGHDR, CDR2 SFDVKD. The CDR3 is made up of 16 amino acids. RNA was extracted from bulk tissue without any cell sorting. Study conclusions and caveats: Tumor tissue had significantly higher TCR diversity than normal lung. Normal lung showed higher cumulative top 100 clone frequency than tumor.

With regard to this clonotype: The antigen is not known.

A modified ARM-PCR protocol with three rounds of nested PCR amplified TCRbeta. TCRdb reanalysed the multiplex PCR reads using MiXCR and keeps one entry per CDR3 protein. This sample has just over 200,000 distinct CDR3 sequences, with about two thirds found just once. Material for sequencing was lung tumor tissue. The clonotype was recovered from a man aged 60 to 75 with non-small cell lung cancer. The chain carries TRBV24-1 and TRBJ2-3, with D tentatively TRBD2 (6 bases). The CDR3 DNA follows: TGTGCCACCAGTGACCCCCAAGGGGAGGCGACAGATACGCAGTATTTT. It yields the protein CATSDPQGEATDTQYF.